What follows are 7 T cell receptor beta chains derived from one specimen sequenced in a study of glioma-infiltrating T cells. TCR alpha and beta CDR3 regions were amplified from RNA using iRepertoire nested multiplex PCR. Using its own MiXCR run on the multiplex PCR reads, TCRdb lists one record per CDR3 protein. The sample shows 400,000 or so distinct CDR3 sequences, roughly 41% of them seen only once. Input material: glioma tissue, nonneoplastic brain tissue, or PBMCs (not recorded which). All receptors come from a human donor with low-grade glioma or glioblastoma, undergoing nonglioma brain surgery, or in good health (not recorded which).

This clonotype was counted a few times. The CDR3: CAISGVTRSNEQFF. In DNA form, the CDR3 reads TGTGCCATCAGTGGGGTGACACGGAGCAATGAGCAGTTCTTC. V and J are TRBV10-3 and TRBJ2-1; D gene unclear. Trimming shortened V by 4 bases and J by 6 bases, and 13 bases separated the two germline ends. Germline values: CDR1 ENHRY, CDR2 SYGVKD. CDR3 length: 14 amino acids.

This clonotype was detected ten times or more. J is TRBJ2-7 and V is TRBV27; D may be TRBD1 (5 bases). V was trimmed by 2 bases and J by 4 bases, leaving 12 bases between them. Looked up from germline, CDR1 is MNHEY and CDR2 is SMNVEV (reference sequence). The CDR3 is made up of 14 amino acids. The CDR3 nucleotides read TGTGCCAGCAGTTTACTTCAGGGCGCATACGAGCAGTACTTC. Protein product: CASSLLQGAYEQYF.

This chain uses TRBV5-4 with TRBJ2-3; unclear D gene. Trimming took 0 bases from V and 0 from J, leaving 5 bases between them. From germline, CDR1 is SGHNT and CDR2 YYREEE (reference sequence). CDR3 length equals 14 residues. The CDR3 region has the DNA TGTGCCAGCAGCTTGGTGGTGAGCACAGATACGCAGTATTTT. Residues: CASSLVVSTDTQYF.

The rearrangement uses TRBV28 and TRBJ1-2; 7 nucleotides align to TRBD1. The CDR3 spans 14 residues. After removal of 4 bases from V and 7 bases from J, the junction contained 9 bases not matched to a gene. The germline CDR1 and CDR2 sequences are MDHEN and SYDVKM. CDR3 sequence reads: CASSSWQGDGGYTF. CDR3 bases: TGTGCCAGCAGTTCGTGGCAGGGGGATGGTGGCTACACCTTC.

The chain is built from TRBV2 and TRBJ1-5; no firm D call. Trimming cost V 2 bases and J 0 bases, with 8 bases left between them. Germline-derived CDR1 and CDR2 are SNHLY and FYNNEI. This CDR3 has 15 amino acids. The CDR3 nucleotides read TGTGCCAGCAGTGAACGTGGGTATAGCAATCAGCCCCAGCATTTT. Protein product: CASSERGYSNQPQHF.

Of note for this clonotype: A much larger clone sits a single nucleotide away, making a read error possible. This chain uses TRBV28 with TRBJ1-2, with D unresolved. CDR1 is MDHEN and CDR2 is SYDVKM in the germline V gene. This CDR3 has 20 residues. CDR3 protein: CGSSRRPSVRRPMQNYGYTF. The CDR3 DNA sequence: TGTGGCAGCAGCCGACGCCCGAGCGTCCGAAGGCCTATGCAGAACTATGGCTACACCTTC.

The V gene is TRBV5-1, the J gene TRBJ1-1; D gene unclear. Per germline, CDR1 SGHRS and CDR2 YFSETQ. Between the trimmed V and J ends, which lost 2 bases and 0 bases, there was a span of 14 bases. There are 16 residues in the CDR3. The CDR3 DNA reads TGCGCCAGCAGCTTTGGACCGAATAGCATGAACACTGAAGCTTTCTTT. Its translation: CASSFGPNSMNTEAFF.